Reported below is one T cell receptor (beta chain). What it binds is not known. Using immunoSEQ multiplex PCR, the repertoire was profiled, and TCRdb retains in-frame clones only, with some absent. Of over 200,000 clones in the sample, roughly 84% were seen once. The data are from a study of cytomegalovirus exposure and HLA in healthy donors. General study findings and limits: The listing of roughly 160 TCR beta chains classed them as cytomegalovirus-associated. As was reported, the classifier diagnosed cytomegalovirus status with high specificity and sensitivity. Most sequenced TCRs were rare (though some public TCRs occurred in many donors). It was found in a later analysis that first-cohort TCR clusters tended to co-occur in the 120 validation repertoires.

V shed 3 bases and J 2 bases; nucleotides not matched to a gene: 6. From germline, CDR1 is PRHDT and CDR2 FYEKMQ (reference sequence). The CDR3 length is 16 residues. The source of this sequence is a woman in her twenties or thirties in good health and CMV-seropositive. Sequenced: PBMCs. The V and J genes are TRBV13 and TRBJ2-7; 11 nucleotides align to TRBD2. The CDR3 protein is CASSFTGTSGTYEQYF. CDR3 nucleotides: TGTGCCAGCAGCTTTACCGGGACTAGCGGCACCTACGAGCAGTACTTC.